The 15 T cell receptor beta chains below all came from one sample that was sequenced in a study of OX40 agonist ivuxolimab in advanced cancers. Measured with immunoSEQ multiplex PCR; TCRdb has only the in-frame clones, and not every one. The sample records some 100,000 clones, 80% to 85% being singletons. The specimen comprised CD4+ or CD8+ T cells sorted from blood, sampled in a trial of the OX40 agonist ivuxolimab. The receptors shown here come from an adult with an advanced solid tumor such as melanoma, head and neck, liver or kidney cancer.

This chain links TRBV9 with TRBJ2-5; 8 bases are a match to TRBD2. After removal of 3 bases from V and 5 bases from J, the junction contained 6 bases not matched to a gene. Per germline, CDR1 SGDLS and CDR2 YYNGEE. This CDR3 spans 14 amino acids. The CDR3 DNA reads TGTGCCAGCAGCGCCGCCCCGGGGGGGGAGACCCAGTACTTC. Translation gives CASSAAPGGETQYF. Drawing the rest from reference TRBV9 and TRBJ2-5, the complete variable domain is DSGVTQTPKHLITATGQRVTLRCSPRSGDLSVYWYQQSLDQGLQFLIQYYNGEERAKGNILERFSAQQFPDLHSELNLSSLELGDSALYFCASSAAPGGETQYFGPGTRLLVL.

The genes are TRBV18 and TRBJ2-7, with D perhaps TRBD1 (5 bases). Germline lookup yields CDR1 KGHSH and CDR2 LQKENI. V was clipped by 1 base and J by 4 bases, with 23 bases between them. The CDR3 contains 18 residues. CDR3 nucleotide sequence: TGTGCCAGCTCACCACAGGGGCCCACGGGTAATTACTTTTACGAGCAGTACTTC. It translates to CASSPQGPTGNYFYEQYF. The full variable domain, rest sourced from reference TRBV18 and TRBJ2-7, is NAGVMQNPRHLVRRRGQEARLRCSPMKGHSHVYWYRQLPEEGLKFMVYLQKENIIDESGMPKERFSAEFPKEGPSILRIQQVVRGDSAAYFCASSPQGPTGNYFYEQYFGPGTRLTVT.

This chain uses TRBV23-1 with TRBJ2-7; D is perhaps TRBD1 (5 bases). TRBV23-1 is filed as an ORF, its function uncertain. CDR3 length: 17 amino acids. V lost 3 bases, J lost 1 base, and 19 bases lay in between. The CDR3 nucleotides read TGCGCCAGCAGTCACGCCCAGGGTAAGAACTTTTCCTACGAGCAGTACTTC. This sequence encodes CASSHAQGKNFSYEQYF.

V usage is TRBV5-6 and J usage is TRBJ2-7; 9 nucleotides align to TRBD1. From germline, CDR1 is SGHDT and CDR2 YYEEEE. CDR3 length: 13 residues. Unmatched junction bases numbered 3, after V lost 5 bases and J lost 3 bases. CDR3 sequence reads: CASRRTGVYEQYV. CDR3 nucleotides: TGTGCCAGCAGGAGGACAGGGGTCTACGAGCAGTACGTC.

The V gene is TRBV6-6, the J gene TRBJ2-7; 7 nucleotides agree with TRBD1. V shed 6 bases and J 5 bases; nucleotides not matched to a gene: 7. The CDR3 contains 13 residues. Germline loops: CDR1 MNHNY, CDR2 SVGAGI (reference sequence). As DNA, the CDR3 is TGTGCCAGCAGGTCCGGACAGGATAACGAGCAGTACTTC. It is translated as CASRSGQDNEQYF.

The chain recombines TRBV28 with TRBJ2-7; 10 bases agree with TRBD2. This CDR3 comprises 14 residues. J lost 3 bases, V lost 1 base, and 0 bases had no gene match. Germline assignment: CDR1 MDHEN and CDR2 SYDVKM. Written as DNA, the CDR3 is TGTGCCAGCAGTTTATCTAGCGGGAGCTACGAGCAGTACGTC. This gives the protein CASSLSSGSYEQYV.

The gene calls are TRBV11-3 and TRBJ1-1, with D maybe TRBD1 (6 bases). The germline V gene encodes CDR1 SGHNT and CDR2 YENEEA. The V end lost 4 bases, the J end lost 4 bases, and 10 bases lay between the germline ends. This CDR3 spans 13 amino acids. As DNA, the CDR3 is TGTGCCAGCAGCTGGGGCAGGGGCACTGAAGCTTTCTTT. Amino acid sequence: CASSWGRGTEAFF. The entire variable domain, with the rest obtained from reference TRBV11-3 and TRBJ1-1, is as follows: EAGVVQSPRYKIIEKKQPVAFWCNPISGHNTLYWYLQNLGQGPELLIRYENEEAVDDSQLPKDRFSAERLKGVDSTLKIQPAELGDSAVYLCASSWGRGTEAFFGQGTRLTVV.

V is TRBV7-9 and J is TRBJ2-3, with D possibly matching TRBD1 (6 bases). This CDR3 is 14 amino acids long. In germline, CDR1 is SEHNR, CDR2 FQNEAQ (reference sequence). Between the trimmed V and J ends, which lost 8 bases and 0 bases, there was a span of 12 bases. The CDR3 bases are TGTGCCAGCTGGACAGTTCTAAGCACAGATACGCAGTATTTT. Residues: CASWTVLSTDTQYF.

The chain recombines TRBV2 with TRBJ2-3; 10 nucleotides agree with TRBD1. V lost 7 bases, J lost 7 bases, and 8 bases stayed unmatched. CDR3 length equals 14 residues. Germline CDR1 and CDR2: SNHLY and FYNNEI. As DNA, the CDR3 is TGTGCCAGCACTCCCGACAGGGGGCTTTATACGCAGTATTTT. It specifies CASTPDRGLYTQYF.

The V gene is TRBV7-2, the J gene TRBJ2-7; no reliable D call. This CDR3 has 13 residues. Germline CDR1 SGHTA, CDR2 FQGNSA. V was pared by 8 bases and J by 4 bases, with 15 bases between. The DNA for the CDR3 is TGTGCCAGCTCTGAAGTCCCCCCGTACGAGCAGTACGTC. It codes for CASSEVPPYEQYV.

The chain combines TRBV14 with TRBJ1-2; no clear D gene. This CDR3 has 16 residues. Germline V CDR1 and CDR2: SGHDN, FVKESK. V was shortened by 0 bases and J by 7 bases, with 18 bases between the two germline ends. CDR3 bases: TGTGCCAGCAGCCAAGATGTCCACTCCGGAGAGGGTGGCTACACCTTC. Protein product: CASSQDVHSGEGGYTF.

The chain joins TRBV28 to TRBJ1-5, with TRBD1 as a possible D gene (6 bases). Trimming took off 3 bases at V and 6 bases at J, with 12 bases between the two ends. The germline V gene has CDR1 MDHEN and CDR2 SYDVKM. The CDR3 contains 14 residues. CDR3 sequence (DNA): TGTGCCAGCAGTTTCTCGACAGGTGGTCAGCCCCAGCATTTT. This codes for CASSFSTGGQPQHF.

The chain joins TRBV9 to TRBJ2-1; 10 bases match TRBD2. V shed 3 bases and J 9 bases; nucleotides not matched to a gene: 3. CDR1 SGDLS and CDR2 YYNGEE come from the germline V gene. The CDR3 length is 13 residues. DNA for the CDR3: TGTGCCAGCAGCGGTGCTAGCGGGAGTGAGCAGTTCTTC. Its translation: CASSGASGSEQFF.

The sample holds one count of this clone. This chain connects TRBV7-3 to TRBJ2-6; D is unclear. V lost 3 bases, J lost 4 bases, and 4 bases lay in between. CDR1 and CDR2 (germline): SGHTA, FQGTGA. This CDR3 contains 13 residues. The CDR3 DNA reads TGTGCCAGCAGCTTCAAGGGGGCCAACGTCCTGACTTTC. Its protein is CASSFKGANVLTF. The full variable domain, completed using reference TRBV7-3 and TRBJ2-6, is GAGVSQTPSNKVTEKGKYVELRCDPISGHTALYWYRQSLGQGPEFLIYFQGTGAADDSGLPNDRFFAVRPEGSVSTLKIQRTERGDSAVYLCASSFKGANVLTFGAGSRLTVL.

This chain joins TRBV6-5 and TRBJ2-5; D unresolved. The CDR3 extends over 13 amino acids. V lost 5 bases and J 2 bases, leaving 9 bases between the germline ends. The germline gives CDR1 MNHEY, CDR2 SVGAGI. The CDR3 nucleotides read TGTGCCAGCAGTGACCGCCGTCAAGAGACCCAGTACTTC. This gives the protein CASSDRRQETQYF.